These 6 T cell receptor beta chains were all obtained from the same sample, sequenced in a study of early T cells in non-severe SARS-CoV-2 infection. TCRdb re-derived calls from the 5' RACE reads in MiXCR, one entry per CDR3 protein. The sample records some 39,000 distinct CDR3 sequences, roughly 4% being singletons. What was sequenced was whole blood. Receptors originate from an adult who was a healthcare worker with PCR-confirmed SARS-CoV-2 infection or an uninfected control (not recorded which).

This clonotype has a handful of counts. The rearrangement joins TRBV5-1 to TRBJ2-2, with a weak D call TRBD1 (6 bases). Between the trimmed V and J ends, which lost 1 base and 5 bases, there was a span of 15 bases. The CDR3 is 16 amino acids. CDR1 is SGHRS and CDR2 is YFSETQ in the germline V gene. As DNA, the CDR3 is TGCGCCAGCAGCTTGACGGTGACAGGAAGGACCGGGGAGCTGTTTTTT. Translating gives CASSLTVTGRTGELFF.

This clonotype was observed many times. V and J are TRBV10-2 and TRBJ2-7, with 12 bases fitting TRBD2. The CDR3 extends over 15 amino acids. The germline CDR1 and CDR2 sequences are WSHSY and SAAADI. V was clipped by 6 bases and J by 5 bases; unmatched bases: 8. CDR3 region: CASSSGLAGQHEQYF. The DNA of the CDR3 is TGCGCCAGCAGCTCAGGACTAGCGGGGCAGCACGAGCAGTACTTC.

Many counts were recorded for this clonotype. The CDR3 sequence: CASSRISLGGYTF. For the CDR3, the DNA is TGTGCCAGCAGCCGAATCAGCTTGGGCGGCTACACCTTC. This chain joins TRBV14 and TRBJ1-2, with D hard to call. The germline V gene encodes CDR1 SGHDN and CDR2 FVKESK. The CDR3 extends over 13 amino acids. V shed 4 bases and J shed 8 bases, with 14 bases lying between them.

The chain employs TRBV24-1 and TRBJ2-5, with a tentative D call TRBD1 (5 bases). The CDR3 contains 13 residues. V lost 5 bases and J 3 bases, leaving 9 bases between the germline ends. Germline loops: CDR1 KGHDR, CDR2 SFDVKD. The CDR3 protein is CATSAGREETQYF. The CDR3 DNA sequence: TGTGCCACCAGTGCAGGGCGAGAAGAGACCCAGTACTTC.

In this sample, this clonotype turned up many times. The chain recombines TRBV11-2 with TRBJ2-7; no definite D call. The CDR3 is 13 amino acids. Germline assignment: CDR1 SGHAT and CDR2 FQNNGV. V lost 2 bases and J 4 bases, leaving 9 bases between the germline ends. The CDR3 here is CASSLRSVYEQYF. The CDR3 DNA reads TGTGCCAGCAGCTTAAGGTCGGTTTACGAGCAGTACTTC.

This clonotype came up many times. This chain links TRBV6-6 with TRBJ2-3, with 7 bases aligning to TRBD2. V lost 6 bases, J lost 9 bases, and 18 bases stayed unmatched. Germline values: CDR1 MNHNY, CDR2 SVGAGI (reference sequence). The CDR3 is made up of 16 amino acids. This chain's CDR3 is CASSQQAGPALGTQYF. The DNA for the CDR3 is TGTGCCAGCAGCCAACAAGCGGGACCCGCCCTAGGAACGCAGTATTTT.